The clone carrying this T cell receptor (beta chain) was seen a single time. Antigen unknown. From the reads, TCRdb called clonotypes with MiXCR, one entry per CDR3 protein. The table lists about 160,000 distinct CDR3 sequences, 20% to 25% of them singletons. This entry is derived from a study of T cell repertoires in cytomegalovirus infection. In the study overall: HLA-B-restricted CMV epitopes that are well studied, plus recently identified HLA-C-restricted ones, were used by the study. The public TCR beta signatures pointed to both CMV infection and matching HLA type.

Trimming shortened V by 5 bases and J by 1 base, and 12 bases separated the two germline ends. Per germline, CDR1 SGHVS and CDR2 FQNEAQ. The CDR3 sequence is 14 residues long. This sequence joins TRBV7-8 and TRBJ2-7; D could derive from TRBD1 or TRBD2 (5 bases each). The receptor was derived from a human donor in good health (CMV status not recorded). Some clones in this sample may be carry-over from other donors' samples. This sample comprised CD8+ T cells from cultured PBMCs, obtained from culture after CMV antigen stimulation. The CDR3 DNA sequence: TGTGCCAGCAGCCCGGGACCTTTTTCCTACGAGCAGTACTTC. It encodes CASSPGPFSYEQYF.